Following are 23 T cell receptor beta chains from one sample sequenced in a study of T cell changes during pregnancy in multiple sclerosis. The repertoire was sequenced with immunoSEQ multiplex PCR; TCRdb's copy has only in-frame clones and lacks some. The sample includes more than 65,000 clones, about 95% seen only once; the top ten take 0.85% to 1.2%. Specimen: peripheral blood, collected in the second trimester of pregnancy. These receptors originate from a female donor with multiple sclerosis, enrolled in a pregnancy study.

This chain connects TRBV4-1 to TRBJ2-1; a possible D gene is TRBD2 (6 bases). Trimming removed 1 base at V and 5 bases at J, with 21 bases between. Germline CDR1 is MGHRA and CDR2 is YSYEKL. The CDR3 totals 18 residues. DNA for the CDR3: TGCGCCAGCAGCCAAGTTCCTCCACCGGGACTTCAGAACAATGAGCAGTTCTTC. As protein: CASSQVPPPGLQNNEQFF.

The rearrangement uses TRBV7-2 and TRBJ1-1, with D unclear. CDR1 and CDR2 from the germline V gene are SGHTA and FQGNSA. Trimming removed 3 bases from V and 9 bases from J, with 11 bases in between. CDR3 size: 12 residues. The CDR3 DNA reads TGTGCCAGCAGCTTCGGGGAGGGTCAAGCTTTCTTT. Residues: CASSFGEGQAFF.

This clone was seen more than once but under ten times. The V and J genes are TRBV6-1 and TRBJ1-3, with D possibly TRBD1 on 5 matching bases. CDR1 and CDR2 (germline): MNHNS, SASEGT. This CDR3 spans 14 amino acids. Trimming shortened V by 10 bases and J by 4 bases, and 17 bases separated the two germline ends. This chain's CDR3 is CATSGGARGNTIYF. The CDR3 DNA sequence: TGTGCCACTTCAGGAGGGGCGCGGGGAAACACCATATATTTT.

The rearrangement uses TRBV6-5 and TRBJ1-6; D possibly corresponds to TRBD1 (6 bases). Between the trimmed V and J ends, which lost 0 bases and 7 bases, there was a span of 13 bases. The CDR3 length is 16 residues. Looked up from germline, CDR1 is MNHEY and CDR2 is SVGAGI. CDR3 region: CASSYSQRGSNSPLHF. CDR3 in DNA: TGTGCCAGCAGTTACTCTCAAAGGGGGTCGAATTCACCCCTCCACTTT.

The rearrangement joins TRBV28 to TRBJ1-2; D possibly corresponds to TRBD1 (6 bases). CDR3 length: 14 residues. V was shortened by 3 bases and J by 4 bases, with 12 bases between the two germline ends. Germline V gives CDR1 MDHEN, CDR2 SYDVKM. The CDR3 sequence: CASSLGQGPYGYTF. Here the CDR3 DNA reads TGTGCCAGCAGTTTGGGGCAGGGGCCCTATGGCTACACCTTC.

V usage is TRBV27 and J usage is TRBJ2-7; 10 bases line up with TRBD2. The CDR3 is 14 residues long. Germline lookup yields CDR1 MNHEY and CDR2 SMNVEV (reference sequence). J was trimmed by 6 bases and V by 6 bases; bases with no gene match: 8. CDR3 in amino acids: CASRRSGRGREQYF. Written as DNA, the CDR3 is TGTGCCAGCAGGAGGAGCGGGAGGGGCCGCGAGCAGTACTTC.

The chain combines TRBV6-5 with TRBJ2-1; 8 positions match TRBD1. This CDR3 has 14 residues. V was clipped by 5 bases and J by 7 bases; unmatched bases: 7. Germline V CDR1 and CDR2: MNHEY, SVGAGI. The CDR3 protein is CASSDRDRSNEQFF. The CDR3 DNA reads TGTGCCAGCAGTGACCGGGACAGGTCTAATGAGCAGTTCTTC.

The chain couples TRBV5-4 to TRBJ2-3, with D maybe TRBD1 (6 bases). V lost 2 bases to trimming and J lost 3 bases, with 10 bases between them. CDR3 length equals 14 residues. Germline CDR1 and CDR2: SGHNT and YYREEE (reference sequence). Here the CDR3 reads CASSFSQGTDTQYF. The CDR3, as DNA: TGTGCCAGCAGCTTCTCCCAGGGGACAGATACGCAGTATTTT.

The chain carries TRBV6-6 and TRBJ2-2; TRBD2 agrees at 7 bases. The CDR3 is 16 residues long. Trimming took 0 bases from V and 4 from J; bases not matched to a gene: 5. CDR1 and CDR2 (germline): MNHNY, SVGAGI (reference sequence). For the CDR3, the DNA is TGTGCCAGCAGTTACTCTTGGCGGGAGCTCACCGGGGAGCTGTTTTTT. This sequence encodes CASSYSWRELTGELFF.

The V gene is TRBV5-1, the J gene TRBJ2-7; 9 bases are a match to TRBD2. This CDR3 region has 14 residues. V gave up 5 bases and J gave up 3 bases; unmatched junction bases: 6. In germline, CDR1 is SGHRS, CDR2 YFSETQ. CDR3 sequence (DNA): TGCGCCAGCAGTCAGACTAGCGGATACTACGAGCAGTACTTC. This translates into CASSQTSGYYEQYF.

A note on this clone: One end of the junction is discordant with germline, which a read error may explain. V usage is TRBV15 and J usage is TRBJ2-7; 10 positions agree with TRBD1. The CDR3 loop spans 14 amino acids. Germline CDR1 and CDR2: LNHNV and YYDKDF (reference sequence). The CDR3 is CATSTGTGAYERYF. As DNA, the CDR3 is TGTGCCACCAGCACAGGGACAGGGGCCTACGAGCGGTACTTC.

The chain is built from TRBV9 and TRBJ1-3, with 8 bases fitting TRBD1. Trimming cost V 4 bases and J 0 bases; bases outside gene matches: 15. CDR3 length equals 19 residues. Germline values: CDR1 SGDLS, CDR2 YYNGEE. The CDR3 is CASSPGGQGARGSGNTIYF. The CDR3 DNA reads TGTGCCAGCAGCCCCGGAGGGCAGGGGGCGCGAGGCTCTGGAAACACCATATATTTT. Based on the CDR3 plus reference TRBV9 and TRBJ1-3, the full variable domain is DSGVTQTPKHLITATGQRVTLRCSPRSGDLSVYWYQQSLDQGLQFLIQYYNGEERAKGNILERFSAQQFPDLHSELNLSSLELGDSALYFCASSPGGQGARGSGNTIYFGEGSWLTVV.

The chain has TRBV6-6 and TRBJ1-2; 7 bases are a match to TRBD1. Germline V gene lookup returns CDR1 MNHNY and CDR2 SVGAGI (reference sequence). The ends lost 6 bases at V and 4 bases at J; junction bases unmatched: 5. CDR3 size: 13 residues. The CDR3 is CASSDREPYGYTF. As DNA, the CDR3 is TGTGCCAGCAGCGACAGGGAACCCTATGGCTACACCTTC.

The chain recombines TRBV9 with TRBJ2-2; D may be TRBD1 (6 bases). Germline V gene data show CDR1 as SGDLS and CDR2 as YYNGEE. The CDR3 consists of 14 residues. V was cut by 5 bases and J by 5 bases, with 13 bases left in between. The CDR3 DNA reads TGTGCCAGCAGACAGGGCGGCCGGACCGGGGAGCTGTTTTTT. Protein sequence: CASRQGGRTGELFF. The full variable domain, in which reference TRBV9 and TRBJ2-2 provide the parts outside the CDR3, is DSGVTQTPKHLITATGQRVTLRCSPRSGDLSVYWYQQSLDQGLQFLIQYYNGEERAKGNILERFSAQQFPDLHSELNLSSLELGDSALYFCASRQGGRTGELFFGEGSRLTVL.

The chain uses TRBV15 and TRBJ2-7; 8 bases fit TRBD2. The germline V gene has CDR1 LNHNV and CDR2 YYDKDF (reference sequence). The CDR3 is made up of 15 amino acids. V gave up 0 bases and J gave up 3 bases; unmatched junction bases: 4. The CDR3 DNA is TGTGCCACCAGCAGAGATCGGGGGGGCCTCTACGAGCAGTACTTC. Translation gives CATSRDRGGLYEQYF.

The chain's CDR3 is CAISDSLAGGGEKLFF. The CDR3 DNA follows: TGTGCCATCAGTGATTCGTTGGCAGGGGGTGGAGAAAAACTGTTTTTT. The chain has TRBV10-3 and TRBJ1-4; 7 positions agree with TRBD1. This CDR3 region has 16 residues. Germline V gene sequence: CDR1 ENHRY, CDR2 SYGVKD. J gave up 8 bases and V 3 bases, and 12 bases lay outside the gene matches.

The chain has TRBV6-5 and TRBJ1-1; D is unresolved. Germline V gene data show CDR1 as MNHEY and CDR2 as SVGAGI. Trimming took 5 bases from V and 6 from J, leaving 16 bases between them. The length of the CDR3 is 14 residues. CDR3 DNA: TGTGCCAGCAGTGAAACAAGATCTTCTGCTGAAGCTTTCTTT. It is translated as CASSETRSSAEAFF.

V and J are TRBV27 and TRBJ1-5, with a tentative D call TRBD1 (6 bases). CDR1 and CDR2 from the germline V gene are MNHEY and SMNVEV (reference sequence). Trimming took off 6 bases at V and 5 bases at J, with 11 bases between the two ends. The CDR3 runs 13 residues. This chain's CDR3 is CASRPGVYQPQHF. The CDR3 nucleotides are TGTGCCAGCAGACCAGGGGTTTATCAGCCCCAGCATTTT.

This clone was counted between two and nine times. The V call is TRBV5-1, the J call TRBJ1-3; D is unresolved. CDR3 length: 16 amino acids. Germline loops: CDR1 SGHRS, CDR2 YFSETQ. V dropped 4 bases and J dropped 0 bases, with 14 bases sitting between them. CDR3 coding DNA: TGCGCCAGCAGCCCCCGGGGAGGAAGCTCTGGAAACACCATATATTTT. Residues: CASSPRGGSSGNTIYF.

The chain uses TRBV6-1 and TRBJ1-1; the D gene is possibly TRBD1 (6 bases). Trimming took off 5 bases at V and 6 bases at J, with 13 bases between the two ends. The germline V gene has CDR1 MNHNS and CDR2 SASEGT. The CDR3 length is 13 residues. The CDR3: CASSQVQGAEAFF. In DNA form, the CDR3 reads TGTGCCAGCAGTCAAGTACAGGGAGCTGAAGCTTTCTTT.

V usage is TRBV7-9 and J usage is TRBJ2-1; 7 nucleotides match TRBD2. V shed 3 bases, J shed 5 bases, and the junction held 4 bases outside the gene matches. The CDR3 has 14 residues. The germline V gene has CDR1 SEHNR and CDR2 FQNEAQ (reference sequence). CDR3: CASSFGLADNEQFF. DNA of the CDR3: TGTGCCAGCAGCTTCGGGCTAGCGGACAATGAGCAGTTCTTC.

The chain has TRBV7-6 and TRBJ2-3; D unclear. Between the trimmed V and J ends, which lost 5 bases and 0 bases, there was a span of 12 bases. Germline V CDR1 and CDR2: SGHVS, FNYEAQ. This CDR3 has 15 residues. CDR3 sequence reads: CASSATSFSTDTQYF. CDR3 sequence (DNA): TGTGCCAGCAGCGCGACATCTTTCAGCACAGATACGCAGTATTTT.

The chain couples TRBV5-1 to TRBJ2-1; 12 positions match TRBD2. CDR3 size: 15 residues. The V and J ends lost 3 bases and 8 bases, in that order; junction bases with no gene match: 6. Germline V gene lookup returns CDR1 SGHRS and CDR2 YFSETQ. Here the CDR3 reads CASSYGLAGIYEQFF. The DNA for the CDR3 is TGCGCCAGCAGCTATGGACTAGCGGGAATCTATGAGCAGTTCTTC.